This entry describes one T cell receptor (beta chain). This clone was detected once. The antigen this receptor binds is unknown. Base qualities are not at hand, and no much larger clone is one base apart. Using the deep immunoSEQ assay, multiplex PCR amplified TCR CDR3 regions from genomic DNA. Extracted genomic DNA from each cell subset was distributed evenly across all wells of several immunoSEQ 96-well plates, and each plate was treated as a replicate. For sorted subsets, around 200 ng genomic DNA, equal to 30,000 or so T cell genomes, was loaded into each replicate PCR. Purified libraries were measured with a Qubit 3.0 fluorometer, size-checked on a Bioanalyzer 2100, and measured again with the KAPA Library Quantification kit. A separate single-read 150-cycle Illumina NextSeq 550 flow cell was used to sequence each immunoSEQ 96-well plate. The authors' analysis ran thus. The immunoSEQ output contained only junctional sequences without quality scores, so filtering could not match that applied to full-length reads. Sequences were annotated with PyIR, a Python wrapper for IgBLAST v1.9, and V/J genes and CDR3 were assigned using IMGT germline references. Reads were filtered out if the reads had weak V/J assignments (E-value above 1e-6), no CDR3, stop codons, out-of-frame junctions, or ambiguous translated residues. A V3J clonotype was defined by an identical inferred V gene, J gene, and CDR3 amino acid sequence. Percentage overlap between repertoires was computed as shared unique clonotypes divided by the size of the smaller repertoire. Repertoire richness was assessed with RTK rarefaction, the Chao1 estimator, and Recon v2.1 estimates of unobserved clonotypes. For all TCRbeta clonotypes obtained by the gDNA method from a handful of donors, generation probabilities were computed with OLGA. This is the immuneACCESS table as TCRdb keeps it, with only in-frame sequences that have V and J called. A part of the clones is gone; compared with another copy, unresolved V genes explain less than half, and the rest is unexplained. The DNA gave D and trimming, while V, J and clone size come from that table. A total of around 2.3 million clones appear in this sample, around 95% of them only once. 0.1% to 0.15% of the sample comes from the top ten.

This record belongs to a study of shared clonotypes between healthy human individuals (dated by TCRdb to 2018 to 2021). The study in broad terms: A couple of women and three men aged 18 to 49 years were included in the cohort. Per donor, three plates each were used for CD4 naive and CD4 memory, two for CD8 naive, and one for CD8 memory. To estimate repertoire size and how much clonotype sharing occurs between individuals, the study deeply sequenced the blood TCR repertoires of a handful of healthy adults. Different laboratories and diverse techniques were used to prepare libraries and sequence TCR repertoires, to increase sequencing depth and limit assay-specific biases. Between about 0.94 and 8.9 billion PBMCs per donor were obtained by leukapheresis. On the study overall, not on this receptor specifically: Estimated clonotype richness was generally larger for naive than for memory subsets. Compared with non-shared clonotypes, the clonotypes found in all four sorted-subset donors had higher generation probabilities. Sampling was restricted to blood, and TCR repertoires in tissues likely differ from the TCR repertoires found in blood. Across several donors, approximately 5% of naive CD4, more than 3% of naive CD8, 2% to 2.5% of memory CD4, and roughly 0.4% of memory CD8 clonotypes were shared. Pairwise subsampling led to the expectation that sequencing depth would affect the degree of clonotype sharing among donors. Rarefaction of sorted-subset datasets indicated incomplete sequencing despite the large sequencing depth. Because the study included a small number of donors, the genetic and exposure-history diversity represented was limited.

CDR1 is given as LNHDA and CDR2 as SQIVND, both from the germline V gene (reference sequence). Trimming leaves V shorter by 1 base and J shorter by 8 bases, with the junction holding 2 bases beyond the gene matches. The CDR3 contains 13 residues, cysteine and phenylalanine counted. Of the read, only the CDR3 DNA is kept; its 39 bases are in frame from base 1. Donors were healthy HIV-negative adults with no recently reported acute infections or vaccinations. Every donor was a Caucasian adult living in Nashville, Tennessee, USA. CD4+ T cells were enriched by magnetic negative selection, after which naive cells were positively selected on CD45RA and the negative fraction was taken as the memory subset. Blood was collected by leukapheresis, and PBMCs were isolated by Ficoll-Histopaque density gradient centrifugation and then cryopreserved in liquid nitrogen vapor phase. Analytical flow cytometry was used to check the purity and quantity of every magnetically sorted T cell population. Genomic DNA was isolated from each sorted fraction and quantified by UV absorbance on a Nanodrop 2000c.

Recombination connected TRBV19 to TRBJ2-1, with 7 bases matching TRBD2. The sample consisted of naive CD4+ T cells sorted from blood. The sample's cell subset or site label is to be understood as: CD45RA+ positively selected. The TCR sequence derives from a man aged 18-30 years in good health. The DNA sequence is as follows: TGTGCCAGTAGTATAGCTAGCGGCGATGAGCAGTTCTTC. Translated, this gives CASSIASGDEQFF.